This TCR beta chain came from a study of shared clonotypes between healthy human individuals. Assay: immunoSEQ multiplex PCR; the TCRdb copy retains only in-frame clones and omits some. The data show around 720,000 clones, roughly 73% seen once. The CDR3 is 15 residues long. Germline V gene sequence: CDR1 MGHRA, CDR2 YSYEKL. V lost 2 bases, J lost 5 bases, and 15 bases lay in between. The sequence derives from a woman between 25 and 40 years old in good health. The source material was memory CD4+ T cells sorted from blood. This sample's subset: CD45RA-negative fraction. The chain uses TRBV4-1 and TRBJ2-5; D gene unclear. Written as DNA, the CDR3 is TGCGCCAGCAGCCAAACCCTCCTCCCCACCGAGACCCAGTACTTC. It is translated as CASSQTLLPTETQYF.